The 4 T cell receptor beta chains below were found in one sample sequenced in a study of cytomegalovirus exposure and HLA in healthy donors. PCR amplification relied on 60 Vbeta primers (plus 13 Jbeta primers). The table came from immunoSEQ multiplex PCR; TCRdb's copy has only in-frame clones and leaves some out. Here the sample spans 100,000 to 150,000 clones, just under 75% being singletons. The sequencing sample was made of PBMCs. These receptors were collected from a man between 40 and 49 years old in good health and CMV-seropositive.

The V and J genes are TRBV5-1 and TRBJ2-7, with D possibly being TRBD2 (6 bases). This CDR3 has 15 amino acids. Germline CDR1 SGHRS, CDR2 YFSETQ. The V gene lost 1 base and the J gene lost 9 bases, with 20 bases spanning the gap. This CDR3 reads CASSLLPGTPGRQYF. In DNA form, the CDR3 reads TGCGCCAGCAGCTTGCTGCCAGGGACTCCAGGTCGGCAGTACTTC.

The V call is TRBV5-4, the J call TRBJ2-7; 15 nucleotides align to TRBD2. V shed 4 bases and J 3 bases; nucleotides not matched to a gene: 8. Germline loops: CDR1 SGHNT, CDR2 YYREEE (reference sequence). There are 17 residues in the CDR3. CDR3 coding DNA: TGTGCCAGCAGCCGGGGACTAGCGGGAGGCTTAAACTACGAGCAGTACTTC. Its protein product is CASSRGLAGGLNYEQYF. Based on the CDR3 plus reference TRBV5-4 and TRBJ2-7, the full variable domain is ETGVTQSPTHLIKTRGQQVTLRCSSQSGHNTVSWYQQALGQGPQFIFQYYREEENGRGNFPPRFSGLQFPNYSSELNVNALELDDSALYLCASSRGLAGGLNYEQYFGPGTRLTVT.

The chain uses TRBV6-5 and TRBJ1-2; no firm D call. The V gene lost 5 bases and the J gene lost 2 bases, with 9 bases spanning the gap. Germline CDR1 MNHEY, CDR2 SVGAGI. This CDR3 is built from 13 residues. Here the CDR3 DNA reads TGTGCCAGCAGTGTTGGAGGGAACTATGGCTACACCTTC. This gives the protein CASSVGGNYGYTF.

In nucleotides, the CDR3 is TGCGCCAGCAGCACGGTGGGTCAGGGGGGTTCTTCACCCCTCCACTTT. Residues: CASSTVGQGGSSPLHF. This chain connects TRBV5-1 to TRBJ1-6; TRBD1 matches at 7 bases. The CDR3 runs to 16 residues. Germline V gene sequence: CDR1 SGHRS, CDR2 YFSETQ. J lost 9 bases, V lost 4 bases, and 13 bases had no gene match.